Listed here are 25 T cell receptor beta chains from one sample, sequenced in a study of shared clonotypes between healthy human individuals. CD45RO-negative CD8 cells positively selected for CCR7 made up the naive population, which excluded terminally differentiated effector memory CD45RA+ cells. The repertoire was sequenced with immunoSEQ multiplex PCR; TCRdb's copy has only in-frame clones and lacks some. The sample records about 2.1 million clones, around 93% being singletons. Sequenced: naive CD8+ T cells from PBMCs. The receptors originated from a man aged 18 to 29 in good health. Some clones in this sample may be carry-over from other donors' samples.

A single count supports this clone. This chain links TRBV28 with TRBJ2-1; 7 nucleotides agree with TRBD2. Germline V gene sequence: CDR1 MDHEN, CDR2 SYDVKM. V lost 3 bases, J lost 1 base, and 3 bases stayed unmatched. The CDR3 extends over 15 amino acids. The CDR3 sequence is CASSLGTISYNEQFF. The CDR3 bases are TGTGCCAGCAGTTTGGGGACTATTTCCTACAATGAGCAGTTCTTC.

This clone was observed once. DNA of the CDR3: TGTGCCAGCAGCCAAGAACAGCGTTGGGCAGATACGCAGTATTTT. Encoded protein: CASSQEQRWADTQYF. The chain couples TRBV14 to TRBJ2-3; D unclear. CDR1 is SGHDN, CDR2 FVKESK, per germline. The ends were cut back, 0 bases at V and 4 bases at J, with 11 bases in the middle. This CDR3 region has 15 residues.

This clone was counted between two and nine times. The genes are TRBV7-9 and TRBJ2-4, with D maybe TRBD2 (6 bases). Trimming cost V 5 bases and J 5 bases, with 16 bases left between them. The CDR3 loop spans 15 amino acids. In germline, CDR1 is SEHNR, CDR2 FQNEAQ (reference sequence). The CDR3 sequence is CASSLFGPGENIQYF. In nucleotides, the CDR3 is TGTGCCAGCAGCCTATTCGGGCCGGGGGAAAACATTCAGTACTTC.

This chain joins TRBV6-5 and TRBJ1-1; 7 bases align to TRBD1. The CDR3 runs to 15 residues. The V gene end was trimmed by 2 bases and the J gene end by 2 bases; junction bases not matched to a gene: 5. Looked up from germline, CDR1 is MNHEY and CDR2 is SVGAGI. In nucleotides, the CDR3 is TGTGCCAGCAGTTACCATCCAGGGGGAAACACTGAAGCTTTCTTT. Amino acid sequence: CASSYHPGGNTEAFF.

This chain joins TRBV9 and TRBJ1-2; 10 bases fit TRBD1. Germline trimming cut 5 bases from V and 1 base from J; bases unmatched to any gene: 14. Germline V gene data show CDR1 as SGDLS and CDR2 as YYNGEE. The CDR3 spans 18 residues. CDR3 residues: CASRPGTGAHRNNYGYTF. CDR3 coding DNA: TGTGCCAGCAGACCCGGGACAGGGGCCCACAGAAATAACTATGGCTACACCTTC.

This rearrangement joins TRBV10-1 to TRBJ2-2, with D possibly TRBD1 on 7 matching bases. The V gene lost 4 bases and the J gene lost 6 bases, with 15 bases spanning the gap. Germline V gene data show CDR1 as WNHNN and CDR2 as SYGVQD (reference sequence). CDR3 size: 15 residues. This CDR3 is CASSATGDFAGELFF. The DNA for the CDR3 is TGCGCCAGCAGTGCCACAGGGGACTTCGCCGGGGAGCTGTTTTTT.

This clone was observed a single time. The V gene is TRBV6-1, the J gene TRBJ1-1, with a tentative D call TRBD1 (5 bases). Per the germline V gene, CDR1 is MNHNS and CDR2 is SASEGT. V lost 3 bases, J lost 6 bases, and 11 bases lay in between. The CDR3 extends over 13 amino acids. In nucleotides, the CDR3 is TGTGCCAGCAGTGAGGACACCCCGGCTGAAGCTTTCTTT. Its translation: CASSEDTPAEAFF.

The genes are TRBV10-3 and TRBJ2-5; D is undetermined. The DNA end is more similar to TRBJ2-7, so the J call may be wrong. Germline lookup yields CDR1 ENHRY and CDR2 SYGVKD. CDR3 length: 12 amino acids. The CDR3 DNA reads TGTGCCATCAGTGCGGACCACTACGAGCAGTACTTC. It yields the protein CAISADHYEQYF.

This chain uses TRBV7-6 with TRBJ2-1; no clear D. Germline CDR1 reads SGHVS; CDR2 reads FNYEAQ. This CDR3 has 14 amino acids. V shed 0 bases and J shed 5 bases, with 8 bases lying between them. CDR3 nucleotides: TGTGCCAGCAGCTTAGCGGGCCCGCACAATGAGCAGTTCTTC. Translated, it gives CASSLAGPHNEQFF.

The gene calls are TRBV6-1 and TRBJ2-7, with 7 positions matching TRBD1. The CDR3 totals 12 residues. Germline V gene lookup returns CDR1 MNHNS and CDR2 SASEGT. V shed 6 bases, J shed 4 bases, and the junction held 3 bases outside the gene matches. The CDR3: CASSNRGYEQYF. The CDR3, as DNA: TGTGCCAGCAGCAACAGGGGTTACGAGCAGTACTTC.

This clone was seen a single time. This chain joins TRBV19 and TRBJ2-1; 12 bases match TRBD1. V shed 9 bases, J shed 8 bases, and the junction held 11 bases outside the gene matches. CDR3 length equals 15 residues. CDR1 LNHDA and CDR2 SQIVND come from the germline V gene (reference sequence). CDR3 sequence (DNA): TGTGCCAGCCGGGACAGGGGGCAAGCTAGCGATGAGCAGTTCTTC. Its translation: CASRDRGQASDEQFF.

The chain joins TRBV2 to TRBJ2-7; 7 bases are shared with TRBD1. CDR3 length: 15 residues. Losses at the gene ends were 0 bases for V and 5 bases for J; bases not matched to a gene: 7. Germline V lookup: CDR1 SNHLY, CDR2 FYNNEI. CDR3 DNA: TGTGCCAGCAGTGAAGCGGGACAGATTTCCCACGAGCAGTACTTC. The encoded protein is CASSEAGQISHEQYF.

The CDR3 loop is CASSAGLGGEQFF. In DNA, the CDR3 is TGTGCCAGCAGCGCGGGGCTGGGGGGTGAGCAGTTCTTC. The V and J genes are TRBV9 and TRBJ2-1; tentatively, D is TRBD2 (6 bases). CDR1 SGDLS and CDR2 YYNGEE come from the germline V gene. This CDR3 is built from 13 residues. Trimming stripped 3 bases from V and 9 bases from J, with 13 bases between.

The chain uses TRBV7-8 and TRBJ2-2, with D perhaps TRBD1 (7 bases). The CDR3 covers 15 residues. V lost 7 bases to trimming and J lost 4 bases, with 16 bases between them. Per germline, CDR1 SGHVS and CDR2 FQNEAQ. The CDR3 region has the DNA TGTGCCAGCACCCAGGGGGGCGCGGGCACCGGGGAGCTGTTTTTT. It specifies CASTQGGAGTGELFF.

The CDR3 coding sequence is TGCAGCGTTGAGAAGTGGGGGACAGCGAACACCGGGGAGCTGTTTTTT. Translated, it gives CSVEKWGTANTGELFF. The rearrangement joins TRBV29-1 to TRBJ2-2, with 7 bases fitting TRBD1. Per germline, CDR1 SQVTM and CDR2 ANQGSEA. The V gene end was trimmed by 3 bases and the J gene end by 0 bases; junction bases not matched to a gene: 7. This CDR3 has 16 residues.

This sequence joins TRBV7-9 and TRBJ2-3; TRBD2 might be the D (6 bases). The CDR3 covers 14 residues. Trimming removed 8 bases at V and 4 bases at J, with 16 bases between. From germline, CDR1 is SEHNR and CDR2 FQNEAQ (reference sequence). This CDR3 reads CASARAGIPDTQYF. As DNA, the CDR3 is TGTGCCAGCGCCCGGGCGGGAATCCCAGATACGCAGTATTTT.

Concerning this clone itself: Other DNA sequences from this sample encode an identical CDR3 as well. This chain joins TRBV7-9 and TRBJ2-5; 11 bases map to TRBD1. The CDR3 extends over 15 amino acids. The junction had 7 bases not matched to a gene; V was cut back by 5 bases and J by 5 bases. CDR1 is SEHNR, CDR2 FQNEAQ, per germline (reference sequence). CDR3 in DNA: TGTGCCAGCAGCCCGAGGACAGGGGGCGTGGAGACCCAGTACTTC. It encodes CASSPRTGGVETQYF.

This chain joins TRBV6-5 and TRBJ1-2; D remains ambiguous. V lost 6 bases, J lost 8 bases, and 22 bases lay in between. The CDR3 spans 15 residues. The germline gives CDR1 MNHEY, CDR2 SVGAGI. Here the CDR3 reads CASSLTPGGASGYTF. The CDR3 DNA reads TGTGCCAGCAGCCTAACCCCGGGAGGAGCTTCGGGCTACACCTTC.

The rearrangement uses TRBV9 and TRBJ2-1; possibly TRBD1 for D (6 bases). Trimming left V 3 bases short and J 7 bases short, with 17 bases between. The germline CDR1 and CDR2 sequences are SGDLS and YYNGEE. This CDR3 comprises 15 residues. The CDR3 DNA follows: TGTGCCAGCAGCGCCCAGGGGCCCTGGGCAAATGAGCAGTTCTTC. Amino acids: CASSAQGPWANEQFF.

A note on this clone: The same CDR3 is also encoded by other DNA sequences in this sample. This sequence joins TRBV27 and TRBJ1-1; D is unresolved. CDR3 size: 12 residues. Germline lookup yields CDR1 MNHEY and CDR2 SMNVEV (reference sequence). The ends were cut back, 6 bases at V and 1 base at J, with 6 bases in the middle. CDR3 protein: CASSPGNTEAFF. The CDR3 DNA reads as TGTGCCAGCAGCCCCGGGAACACTGAAGCTTTCTTT.

This chain joins TRBV10-3 and TRBJ2-7; 11 bases are a match to TRBD2. CDR3 length: 14 residues. Germline V lookup: CDR1 ENHRY, CDR2 SYGVKD. V shed 4 bases, J shed 4 bases, and the junction held 3 bases outside the gene matches. CDR3 sequence (DNA): TGTGCCATCAGTGTGGGACTAGCGGTTTACGAGCAGTACTTC. Translation gives CAISVGLAVYEQYF.

This clone was observed a single time. This chain links TRBV6-4 with TRBJ2-5; TRBD2 aligns across 12 bases. This CDR3 has 15 residues. With V trimmed by 5 bases and J by 5 bases, 6 bases remained unmatched. Germline V gene sequence: CDR1 MRHNA, CDR2 SNTAGT. In nucleotides, the CDR3 is TGTGCCAGCAGTCCTTCTAGCGGGAGGGCGGAGACCCAGTACTTC. Translated, it gives CASSPSSGRAETQYF.

The V gene is TRBV28, the J gene TRBJ2-1; TRBD2 agrees at 9 bases. CDR3 length: 15 amino acids. The V gene's germline CDR1 is MDHEN and CDR2 SYDVKM. The ends lost 4 bases at V and 3 bases at J; junction bases unmatched: 4. CDR3 in DNA: TGTGCCAGCAGTTCGACTAGCGGAAACTACAATGAGCAGTTCTTC. This gives the protein CASSSTSGNYNEQFF.

The chain couples TRBV7-9 to TRBJ2-5; D call uncertain. CDR3 length: 13 amino acids. Germline-derived CDR1 and CDR2 are SEHNR and FQNEAQ (reference sequence). Trimming shortened V by 7 bases and J by 3 bases, and 12 bases separated the two germline ends. The CDR3 DNA reads as TGTGCCAGCACCCTTACACTCGAAGAGACCCAGTACTTC. Its protein product is CASTLTLEETQYF.

The chain has TRBV4-3 and TRBJ1-3; maybe TRBD1 (5 bases). V lost 2 bases and J lost 4, with 21 bases in between. The CDR3 is 18 residues long. CDR1 LGHNA and CDR2 YSLEER come from the germline V gene. CDR3 protein: CASSQRIGAAPAGNTIYF. CDR3 nucleotides: TGCGCCAGCAGCCAACGAATTGGGGCAGCTCCAGCGGGAAACACCATATATTTT.